These 30 T cell receptor beta chains were sequenced from one sample in a study of naive and memory T cell subsets. Study-level results: Naive repertoires, especially CD8, held a few larger clonotypes, possibly memory cells re-expressing CD45RA.

Both TRBC1 and TRBC2 were covered by a beta constant-region primer of two equimolar oligonucleotides. The ligated cDNA underwent four PCR rounds using SP2 and nested alpha and beta constant-region primers. TCRdb independently ran MiXCR on the UMI-ligation and nested PCR reads; one entry per CDR3 protein. The repertoire consists of roughly 140,000 distinct CDR3 sequences, with around 21% occurring once and the leading ten covering 0.6% to 0.7%. Which antigens these TCRs recognize remains unknown. Sequenced material: naive CD8+ T cells from blood. All receptors come from a human donor in good health.

The chain couples TRBV5-1 to TRBJ2-7; 10 bases align to TRBD2. J was trimmed by 6 bases and V by 5 bases; bases with no gene match: 5. Germline CDR1 SGHRS, CDR2 YFSETQ. There are 13 residues in the CDR3. In DNA, the CDR3 is TGCGCCAGCAGAGGCTCTAGCGGGAGCGAGCAGTACTTC. This gives the protein CASRGSSGSEQYF.

The rearrangement links TRBV6-2 or TRBV6-3 to TRBJ2-2; tentatively, D is TRBD1 (6 bases). Germline CDR1 and CDR2: MNHEY and SVGEGT. The V and J ends lost 2 bases and 6 bases respectively, with 10 bases between them. This CDR3 region has 14 residues. As DNA, the CDR3 is TGTGCCAGCAGTTACGAGCAGGGGCCCGGGGAGCTGTTTTTT. This translates into CASSYEQGPGELFF.

The chain couples TRBV10-3 to TRBJ2-5; D is undetermined. The length of the CDR3 is 15 residues. The germline V and J ends were trimmed by 2 bases and 0 bases, with 10 bases remaining between them. In germline, CDR1 is ENHRY, CDR2 SYGVKD. The CDR3 DNA reads TGTGCCATCAGTGAGGGAACGGCATACCAAGAGACCCAGTACTTC. It is translated as CAISEGTAYQETQYF.

This clonotype was counted a single time. The chain has TRBV20-1 and TRBJ2-1; 9 bases fit TRBD2. Germline CDR1 DFQATT, CDR2 SNEGSKA (reference sequence). The length of the CDR3 is 13 residues. V trimming: 6 bases; J trimming: 9 bases; junction bases outside the gene matches: 9. This CDR3 reads CSADSEREVEQFF. The CDR3, as DNA: TGCAGTGCGGACAGCGAGCGGGAGGTTGAGCAGTTCTTC.

The CDR3 DNA reads as TGCGCCAGCAGCCAAGTTGGGCAAGAGACCCAGTACTTC. It codes for CASSQVGQETQYF. This sequence joins TRBV4-1 and TRBJ2-5; D ambiguous. This CDR3 has 13 amino acids. V was pared by 1 base and J by 2 bases, with 5 bases between. The germline V gene has CDR1 MGHRA and CDR2 YSYEKL.

This clonotype showed up just a few times. The rearrangement uses TRBV4-1 and TRBJ1-2, with D maybe TRBD1 (5 bases). From germline, CDR1 is MGHRA and CDR2 YSYEKL. The V gene lost 0 bases and the J gene lost 4 bases, with 12 bases spanning the gap. The CDR3 extends over 15 amino acids. The CDR3 nucleotides are TGCGCCAGCAGCCAAGAAGAGGGGAGGTCCTATGGCTACACCTTC. It specifies CASSQEEGRSYGYTF.

V is TRBV28 and J is TRBJ1-6; 7 bases align to TRBD1. Germline CDR1 MDHEN, CDR2 SYDVKM. This CDR3 contains 18 residues. J was trimmed by 8 bases and V by 3 bases; bases with no gene match: 16. DNA for the CDR3: TGTGCCAGCAGTTTCTACGCGCCGGTGGACAGGCCCCATTCACCCCTCCACTTT. Translated, it gives CASSFYAPVDRPHSPLHF.

This clonotype came up a few times. The chain couples TRBV6-1 to TRBJ2-4; 10 bases are a match to TRBD1. V trimming: 1 base; J trimming: 8 bases; junction bases outside the gene matches: 8. Germline V gene data show CDR1 as MNHNS and CDR2 as SASEGT. This CDR3 is 16 amino acids long. This CDR3 is CASSEGDRGIIYIQYF. As DNA, the CDR3 is TGTGCCAGCAGTGAAGGGGACAGGGGAATTATTTACATTCAGTACTTC.

V and J are TRBV4-1 and TRBJ2-1; D might be TRBD2 (5 bases). The length of the CDR3 is 15 residues. Trimming left V 4 bases short and J 0 bases short, with 10 bases between. Germline CDR1 is MGHRA and CDR2 is YSYEKL. The chain's CDR3 is CASSLSVSSYNEQFF. The CDR3 DNA follows: TGCGCCAGCAGCCTTAGCGTAAGCTCCTACAATGAGCAGTTCTTC.

The chain carries TRBV27 and TRBJ2-7; D is perhaps TRBD1 (5 bases). The CDR3 spans 14 residues. Trimming cost V 4 bases and J 7 bases, with 17 bases left between them. The germline V gene encodes CDR1 MNHEY and CDR2 SMNVEV (reference sequence). The DNA of the CDR3 is TGTGCCAGCAGTTACCAGGGTATGATGAGAGAGCAGTACTTC. Amino acids: CASSYQGMMREQYF.

Ten or more counts support this clonotype. The rearrangement uses TRBV4-1 and TRBJ1-2; D not certain. This CDR3 region has 16 residues. Germline CDR1 and CDR2: MGHRA and YSYEKL. V was shortened by 0 bases and J by 4 bases, with 15 bases between the two germline ends. The CDR3 protein is CASSQEGASSSYGYTF. The CDR3 DNA follows: TGCGCCAGCAGCCAAGAGGGTGCCAGTTCCTCCTATGGCTACACCTTC.

This clonotype was seen only a few times. CDR3 protein: CATSSTGAAEAFF. The CDR3 region has the DNA TGTGCCACCAGCTCGACAGGGGCTGCTGAAGCTTTCTTT. J is TRBJ1-1 and V is TRBV24-1; TRBD1 matches at 8 bases. The CDR3 consists of 13 residues. Germline V gene sequence: CDR1 KGHDR, CDR2 SFDVKD. Trimming took 7 bases from V and 6 from J; bases not matched to a gene: 6.

The genes are TRBV6-2 or TRBV6-3 and TRBJ1-5; D unresolved. Trimming removed 2 bases at V and 4 bases at J, with 9 bases between. This CDR3 spans 14 amino acids. Germline-derived CDR1 and CDR2 are MNHEY and SVGEGT. In nucleotides, the CDR3 is TGTGCCAGCAGTTACGATCCAGTAAATCAGCCCCAGCATTTT. It codes for CASSYDPVNQPQHF.

In this sample, this clonotype turned up a few times. The chain couples TRBV28 to TRBJ1-4; tentatively, D is TRBD1 (5 bases). V was trimmed by 4 bases and J by 4 bases, leaving 13 bases between them. Germline V gene lookup returns CDR1 MDHEN and CDR2 SYDVKM. The CDR3 is 15 residues long. DNA for the CDR3: TGTGCCAGCAGTTCCGGGACTGGGAATAATGAAAAACTGTTTTTT. Encoded protein: CASSSGTGNNEKLFF.

The chain links TRBV6-5 to TRBJ1-1, with D hard to call. This CDR3 has 15 residues. The V gene lost 0 bases and the J gene lost 0 bases, with 8 bases spanning the gap. Germline CDR1 MNHEY, CDR2 SVGAGI. CDR3 bases: TGTGCCAGCAGTTACTCGAACAGCATGAACACTGAAGCTTTCTTT. Protein sequence: CASSYSNSMNTEAFF.

This rearrangement joins TRBV4-1 to TRBJ2-7; no firm D call. The CDR3 runs 14 residues. Germline V gene sequence: CDR1 MGHRA, CDR2 YSYEKL. Between the trimmed V and J ends, which lost 2 bases and 2 bases, there was a span of 10 bases. CDR3 amino acids: CASSQTLGAYEQYF. CDR3 nucleotides: TGCGCCAGCAGCCAAACTTTGGGTGCCTACGAGCAGTACTTC.

This clonotype was seen more than once but under ten times. V gene TRBV20-1 combines with J gene TRBJ2-7; D perhaps matches TRBD2 (6 bases). The CDR3 loop spans 13 amino acids. Trimming took off 4 bases at V and 2 bases at J, with 12 bases between the two ends. CDR1 DFQATT and CDR2 SNEGSKA come from the germline V gene (reference sequence). The CDR3 coding sequence is TGCAGTGCTACCCCCGGGGGAACCTACGAGCAGTACTTC. It codes for CSATPGGTYEQYF.

This clonotype was observed a handful of times. This chain uses TRBV28 with TRBJ2-7, with D possibly TRBD1 on 6 matching bases. This CDR3 contains 16 residues. CDR1 and CDR2 (germline): MDHEN, SYDVKM. V gave up 10 bases and J gave up 2 bases, with 24 bases separating them. The CDR3 DNA is TGTGCCATCTTGACCCTCAACGCGACAGGACCCTACGAGCAGTACTTC. Encoded protein: CAILTLNATGPYEQYF.

The table lists this clonotype with a few counts. The chain employs TRBV4-1 and TRBJ2-7; 12 bases are shared with TRBD2. The ends lost 2 bases at V and 5 bases at J; junction bases unmatched: 10. The V gene's germline CDR1 is MGHRA and CDR2 YSYEKL. The CDR3 has 17 amino acids. The DNA for the CDR3 is TGCGCCAGCAGCCAAAGACTAGCGGGAGTGACGAATCACGAGCAGTACTTC. It codes for CASSQRLAGVTNHEQYF.

This clonotype was counted between two and nine times. The V gene is TRBV6-2 or TRBV6-3, the J gene TRBJ2-7, with D unclear. The CDR3 runs 11 residues. Germline V gene data show CDR1 as MNHEY and CDR2 as SVGEGT. V gave up 5 bases and J gave up 7 bases, with 9 bases separating them. Here the CDR3 DNA reads TGTGCCAGCAGTGGTGCCGGAGAGCAGTACTTC. Protein: CASSGAGEQYF.

This chain uses TRBV3-1 with TRBJ1-1; no clear D gene. The CDR3 covers 16 residues. V lost 1 base and J lost 7, with 19 bases in between. Germline CDR1 and CDR2: LGHDT and YNNKEL (reference sequence). CDR3 nucleotide sequence: TGTGCCAGCAGCCAAGGAGATTGGGATCTACTAAATGAAGCTTTCTTT. Protein: CASSQGDWDLLNEAFF.

As concerns this clonotype: This clone may be a read error of a much larger clone one base away. The rearrangement links TRBV28 to TRBJ1-1, with no clear D. The CDR3 consists of 15 residues. Germline V CDR1 and CDR2: MDHEN, SYDVKM. V was trimmed by 5 bases and J by 2 bases, leaving 15 bases between them. CDR3 coding DNA: TGTGCCAGCAGTGACCTCCCGATCGGTAACACTGAAGCTTTCTTT. Translated: CASSDLPIGNTEAFF.

V and J are TRBV12-5 and TRBJ2-5; D assignment may be TRBD1 or TRBD2 (5 bases each). This CDR3 has 16 amino acids. Germline values: CDR1 LGHNT, CDR2 FRNRAP. The V and J ends lost 2 bases and 1 base respectively, with 14 bases between them. The DNA for the CDR3 is TGTGCTAGTGGTTTGATGGGGGAGTCGGTCCAAGAGACCCAGTACTTC. Residues: CASGLMGESVQETQYF. The full variable domain, rest sourced from reference TRBV12-5 and TRBJ2-5, is DARVTQTPRHKVTEMGQEVTMRCQPILGHNTVFWYRQTMMQGLELLAYFRNRAPLDDSGMPKDRFSAEMPDATLATLKIQPSEPRDSAVYFCASGLMGESVQETQYFGPGTRLLVL.

This clonotype was seen a handful of times. J is TRBJ1-1 and V is TRBV7-9; D is ambiguous. This CDR3 has 13 residues. The germline V gene has CDR1 SEHNR and CDR2 FQNEAQ (reference sequence). Trimming pared 4 bases from V and 6 bases from J, leaving 12 bases between. The CDR3 DNA follows: TGTGCCAGCAGCTCCCCGGGATGGGCTGAAGCTTTCTTT. Its translation is CASSSPGWAEAFF.

This clonotype appeared a few times. The V gene is TRBV27, the J gene TRBJ1-1; 7 nucleotides line up with TRBD1. From germline, CDR1 is MNHEY and CDR2 SMNVEV (reference sequence). The CDR3 is 15 amino acids. With V trimmed by 4 bases and J by 1 base, 6 bases remained unmatched. This CDR3 reads CASSSQGFGNTEAFF. Written as DNA, the CDR3 is TGTGCCAGCAGTTCACAGGGGTTTGGGAACACTGAAGCTTTCTTT.

The chain uses TRBV20-1 and TRBJ2-1; D gene unclear. With 7 bases removed from V and 0 bases from J, the gap between germline ends came to 13 bases. The CDR3 loop spans 14 amino acids. Germline CDR1 and CDR2: DFQATT and SNEGSKA (reference sequence). The CDR3 DNA is TGCAGTGTGGGCGCCCGAAGCTCCTACAATGAGCAGTTCTTC. This sequence encodes CSVGARSSYNEQFF.

This clonotype turned up a few times. The CDR3 here is CASSFQAPPTNEQFF. In DNA form, the CDR3 reads TGTGCCAGCAGTTTTCAGGCGCCCCCCACAAATGAGCAGTTCTTC. V gene TRBV28 combines with J gene TRBJ2-1; D call uncertain. This CDR3 has 15 amino acids. Germline CDR1 MDHEN, CDR2 SYDVKM. The germline V and J ends were trimmed by 3 bases and 7 bases, with 16 bases remaining between them.

This clonotype came up a few times. The chain uses TRBV28 and TRBJ2-3; D is possibly TRBD1 (5 bases). Trimming took off 2 bases at V and 5 bases at J, with 11 bases between the two ends. The CDR3 sequence is 14 residues long. Germline CDR1 MDHEN, CDR2 SYDVKM. For the CDR3, the DNA is TGTGCCAGCAGTTTAAGGGGATTGGGAGATACGCAGTATTTT. This translates into CASSLRGLGDTQYF.

This clonotype was observed a few times. The rearrangement uses TRBV27 and TRBJ2-2; possible D gene TRBD2, 6 bases. Trimming took 2 bases from V and 0 from J, leaving 13 bases between them. CDR1 is MNHEY, CDR2 SMNVEV, per germline (reference sequence). This CDR3 has 17 amino acids. This CDR3 reads CASSLLMRLANTGELFF. CDR3 sequence (DNA): TGTGCCAGCAGTTTACTAATGCGACTAGCGAACACCGGGGAGCTGTTTTTT.

This clonotype has only a few counts. J is TRBJ1-3 and V is TRBV29-1, with 10 bases identical to TRBD1. Unmatched junction bases numbered 14, after V lost 3 bases and J lost 0 bases. Germline lookup yields CDR1 SQVTM and CDR2 ANQGSEA. CDR3 length: 19 residues. Here the CDR3 reads CSVEDPVEGQGNSGNTIYF. The CDR3 nucleotides read TGCAGCGTTGAGGACCCCGTCGAGGGACAGGGGAACTCTGGAAACACCATATATTTT.